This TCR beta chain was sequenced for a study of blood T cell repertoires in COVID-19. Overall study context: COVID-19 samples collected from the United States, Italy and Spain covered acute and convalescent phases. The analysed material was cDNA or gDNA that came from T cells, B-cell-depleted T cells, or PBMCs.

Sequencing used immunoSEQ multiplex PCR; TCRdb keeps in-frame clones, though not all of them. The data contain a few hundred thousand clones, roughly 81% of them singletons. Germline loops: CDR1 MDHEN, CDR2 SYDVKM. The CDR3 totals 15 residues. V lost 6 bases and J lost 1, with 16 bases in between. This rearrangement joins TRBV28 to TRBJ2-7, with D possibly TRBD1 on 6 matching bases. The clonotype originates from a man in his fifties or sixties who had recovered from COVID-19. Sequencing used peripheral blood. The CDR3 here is CASRPTGTSSYEQYF. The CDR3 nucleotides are TGTGCCAGCAGACCAACAGGGACCTCTTCCTACGAGCAGTACTTC.